The entry below gives a single T cell receptor beta chain sequence along with its context. Antigen unknown. Naive CD8 cells lacked CD45RO and underwent positive selection for CCR7, leaving out terminally differentiated effector memory CD45RA+ cells. This record belongs to a study of shared clonotypes between healthy human individuals. Study observations and caveats: Among a handful of donors, roughly 5.4% of naive CD4 clonotypes were found in common. Researchers found naive subsets generally carried larger estimated richness than memory subsets.

Original processing notes: Filtering was not the same, since immunoSEQ gave junction-only sequences without quality scores. The table came from immunoSEQ multiplex PCR; TCRdb's copy has only in-frame clones and leaves some out. D and trimming were read from the DNA, whereas the V and J calls and clone size are those reported in that table. The sample includes millions of clones, just over 90% seen only once; the top ten take about 1.8%. Per germline, CDR1 LGHNA and CDR2 YSLEER. Trimming took 5 bases from V and 5 from J, leaving 9 bases between them. The CDR3 consists of 13 residues. The receptor's source is a man aged 18 to 30 in good health. Some clones in this sample may be carry-over from other donors' samples. The chain joins TRBV4-3 to TRBJ1-4; D is unresolved. Sequenced sample: naive CD8+ T cells from PBMCs. This chain's CDR3 is CASSLSRNEKLFF. CDR3 coding DNA: TGCGCCAGCAGCTTGTCTAGGAATGAAAAACTGTTTTTT.